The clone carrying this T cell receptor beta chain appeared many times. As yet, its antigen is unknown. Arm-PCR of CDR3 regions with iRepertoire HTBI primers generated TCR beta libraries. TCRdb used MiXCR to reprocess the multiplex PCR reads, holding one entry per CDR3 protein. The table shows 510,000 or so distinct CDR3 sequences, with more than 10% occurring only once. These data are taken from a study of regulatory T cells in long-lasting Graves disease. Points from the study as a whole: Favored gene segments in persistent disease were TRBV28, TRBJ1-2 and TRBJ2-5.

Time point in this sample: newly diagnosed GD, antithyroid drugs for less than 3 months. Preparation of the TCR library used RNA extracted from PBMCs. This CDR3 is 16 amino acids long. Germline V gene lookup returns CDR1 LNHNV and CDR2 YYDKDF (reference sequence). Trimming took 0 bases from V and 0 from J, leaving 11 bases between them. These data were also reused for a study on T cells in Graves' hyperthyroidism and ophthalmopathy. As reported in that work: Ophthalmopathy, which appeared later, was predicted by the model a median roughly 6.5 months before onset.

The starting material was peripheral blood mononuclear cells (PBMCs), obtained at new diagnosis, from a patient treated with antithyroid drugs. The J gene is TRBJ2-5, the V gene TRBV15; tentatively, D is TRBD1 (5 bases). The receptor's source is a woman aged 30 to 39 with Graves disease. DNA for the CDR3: TGTGCCACCAGCAGAGAGGCCAGGGCGTACCAAGAGACCCAGTACTTC. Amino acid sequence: CATSREARAYQETQYF. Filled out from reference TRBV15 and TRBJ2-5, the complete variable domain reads DAMVIQNPRYQVTQFGKPVTLSCSQTLNHNVMYWYQQKSSQAPKLLFHYYDKDFNNEADTPDNFQSRRPNTSFCFLDIRSPGLGDTAMYLCATSREARAYQETQYFGPGTRLLVL.